This T cell receptor beta chain derives from a study of PD-1 blockade in classical Hodgkin lymphoma. Findings and limits, study-wide: At C4D1, TCR diversity had climbed significantly for CD4+ cells, though not for CD8+ cells. Baseline TCR diversity was reportedly lower in newly diagnosed patients than in healthy donors. It was reported as lower still in relapsed/refractory patients. Similar baseline diversity was found in complete responders and newly diagnosed patients.

This CDR3 contains 14 residues. Trimming took off 7 bases at V and 0 bases at J, with 13 bases between the two ends. Germline CDR1 reads SNHLY; CDR2 reads FYNNEI. Measured with immunoSEQ multiplex PCR; TCRdb has only the in-frame clones, and not every one. The repertoire holds some 93,000 clones, with roughly nine tenths as singletons. All trial patients relapsed after autologous stem cell transplantation. Concerning this clone: Its antigen is as yet unknown.

The sequence derives from a human donor with classical Hodgkin lymphoma. This chain connects TRBV2 to TRBJ2-7; no reliable D call. This sample comprised peripheral blood mononuclear cells (PBMCs), obtained before the second cycle of nivolumab. CDR3 region: CASITGRPSYEQYF. DNA for the CDR3: TGTGCCAGCATCACCGGACGGCCCTCCTACGAGCAGTACTTC.